The 27 T cell receptor beta chains below come from one sample, sequenced in a study of CD8 T cells in ankylosing spondylitis. Study-level results: A TCR beta motif of several highly homologous variants appeared characteristic of ankylosing spondylitis blood.

MiXCR, applied by TCRdb to the 5' RACE reads, yields one record per CDR3 protein. The table shows some 800,000 distinct CDR3 sequences, with 10% to 15% occurring only once. These receptors lack a known antigen. Sequenced sample: blood, either unsorted or a sorted T cell fraction (not recorded which). Source of these receptors: a male donor with ankylosing spondylitis.

This clonotype showed up many times. The rearrangement uses TRBV20-1 and TRBJ2-4; 9 bases match TRBD2. J lost 6 bases, V lost 5 bases, and 8 bases had no gene match. Germline CDR1 DFQATT, CDR2 SNEGSKA (reference sequence). The CDR3 sequence is 14 residues long. CDR3 DNA sequence: TGCAGTGCTCCACGTAGCGGGGGACTAAACATTCAGTACTTC. Encoded protein: CSAPRSGGLNIQYF.

The V gene is TRBV5-5, the J gene TRBJ1-1; 9 bases map to TRBD1. Germline loops: CDR1 SGHKS, CDR2 YYEKEE (reference sequence). V lost 3 bases, J lost 4 bases, and 7 bases stayed unmatched. This CDR3 comprises 15 residues. The CDR3 is CASSSHVTGGTEAFF. In DNA form, the CDR3 reads TGTGCCAGCAGCTCGCACGTGACAGGGGGCACTGAAGCTTTCTTT. The full variable domain, completed using reference TRBV5-5 and TRBJ1-1, is DAGVTQSPTHLIKTRGQQVTLRCSPISGHKSVSWYQQVLGQGPQFIFQYYEKEERGRGNFPDRFSARQFPNYSSELNVNALLLGDSALYLCASSSHVTGGTEAFFGQGTRLTVV.

The V call is TRBV24-1, the J call TRBJ2-3, with D possibly being TRBD1 (5 bases). Trimming cost V 4 bases and J 6 bases, with 19 bases left between them. This CDR3 has 16 residues. The germline gives CDR1 KGHDR, CDR2 SFDVKD. In DNA form, the CDR3 reads TGTGCCACCAGTGACCCTACAGGAAAGCACATCGATACGCAGTATTTT. Translating it yields CATSDPTGKHIDTQYF.

The V call is TRBV24-1, the J call TRBJ2-5, with a tentative D call TRBD1 (5 bases). V was shortened by 4 bases and J by 5 bases, with 10 bases between the two germline ends. CDR1 and CDR2 (germline): KGHDR, SFDVKD. There are 13 residues in the CDR3. CDR3 in DNA: TGTGCCACCAGTGACGCAGGGATCGAGACCCAGTACTTC. Translated, it gives CATSDAGIETQYF.

This clonotype was observed a few times. The V call is TRBV7-2, the J call TRBJ2-3, with TRBD1 as a possible D gene (6 bases). The germline V and J ends were trimmed by 6 bases and 5 bases, with 9 bases remaining between them. The CDR3 consists of 12 residues. Germline loops: CDR1 SGHTA, CDR2 FQGNSA. CDR3 nucleotides: TGTGCCAGCAGAACAGGGTTAGATACGCAGTATTTT. Its translation is CASRTGLDTQYF. The full variable domain, rest sourced from reference TRBV7-2 and TRBJ2-3, is GAGVSQSPSNKVTEKGKDVELRCDPISGHTALYWYRQSLGQGLEFLIYFQGNSAPDKSGLPSDRFSAERTGGSVSTLTIQRTQQEDSAVYLCASRTGLDTQYFGPGTRLTVL.

The J gene is TRBJ2-1, the V gene TRBV20-1, with 8 nucleotides matching TRBD1. With 5 bases clipped from V and 7 bases from J, the junction kept 4 bases outside the gene matches. The germline CDR1 and CDR2 sequences are DFQATT and SNEGSKA (reference sequence). This CDR3 is 12 amino acids long. CDR3 bases: TGCAGTGCTGGACAGGGAAGGAATGAGCAGTTCTTC. Translated, it gives CSAGQGRNEQFF.

The table lists this clonotype with a few counts. The chain combines TRBV5-1 with TRBJ1-6; perhaps TRBD1 as D (6 bases). Germline V gene lookup returns CDR1 SGHRS and CDR2 YFSETQ. Trimming took 3 bases from V and 5 from J, leaving 12 bases between them. The CDR3 totals 15 residues. The CDR3 DNA sequence: TGCGCCAGCAGCTCCTCCCAGGGGAATAATTCACCCCTCCACTTT. It encodes CASSSSQGNNSPLHF.

Note on this clonotype: This may arise from a read error, as a much more abundant clone is one base away. J is TRBJ2-5 and V is TRBV20-1, with D hard to call. Trimming removed 3 bases from V and 5 bases from J, with 16 bases in between. This CDR3 is built from 14 residues. Germline loops: CDR1 DFQATT, CDR2 SNEGSKA (reference sequence). CDR3 DNA: TGCAGTGCTAGCGATCAGCAGTTAGGGGAGACCCAGTACTTC. Residues: CSASDQQLGETQYF.

The table lists this clonotype with many counts. The rearrangement links TRBV5-5 to TRBJ1-2, with D hard to call. V was clipped by 1 base and J by 8 bases, with 15 bases between them. This CDR3 has 14 amino acids. CDR1 is SGHKS and CDR2 is YYEKEE in the germline V gene (reference sequence). CDR3 residues: CASSLPLQGRGYTF. CDR3 nucleotides: TGTGCCAGCAGCTTGCCATTACAAGGTCGCGGCTACACCTTC.

This clonotype was counted a few times. This chain joins TRBV4-3 and TRBJ2-3; 7 bases align to TRBD2. Germline loops: CDR1 LGHNA, CDR2 YSLEER. CDR3 length equals 14 residues. V dropped 5 bases and J dropped 5; count of bases not matched to a gene: 7. CDR3 protein: CASSIRGVQDTQYF. The CDR3 DNA reads as TGCGCCAGCAGCATTCGGGGGGTTCAAGATACGCAGTATTTT.

The chain employs TRBV5-1 and TRBJ2-3; maybe TRBD1 (8 bases). This CDR3 region has 16 residues. Trimming removed 0 bases from V and 3 bases from J, with 14 bases in between. Germline V CDR1 and CDR2: SGHRS, YFSETQ. As DNA, the CDR3 is TGCGCCAGCAGCTTGGGAGACAGGGGAGGGACAGATACGCAGTATTTT. Translation: CASSLGDRGGTDTQYF.

A few counts support this clonotype. The rearrangement uses TRBV6-1 and TRBJ2-2, with unresolved D. Trimming took off 6 bases at V and 2 bases at J, with 13 bases between the two ends. The germline V gene encodes CDR1 MNHNS and CDR2 SASEGT. The CDR3 spans 15 residues. Written as DNA, the CDR3 is TGTGCCAGCAGGGATGGGTTCCTCAACACCGGGGAGCTGTTTTTT. This encodes CASRDGFLNTGELFF.

This clonotype was seen a few times. The chain links TRBV7-9 to TRBJ2-2; D not resolved. The CDR3 runs 16 residues. Trimming pared 4 bases from V and 0 bases from J, leaving 12 bases between. Per the germline V gene, CDR1 is SEHNR and CDR2 is FQNEAQ (reference sequence). DNA for the CDR3: TGTGCCAGCAGCTCGGCCATTAGGACGAACACCGGGGAGCTGTTTTTT. Its translation: CASSSAIRTNTGELFF.

The J gene is TRBJ2-7, the V gene TRBV2; D is possibly TRBD2 (6 bases). Germline CDR1 reads SNHLY; CDR2 reads FYNNEI. Trimming took 6 bases from V and 6 from J, leaving 12 bases between them. This CDR3 contains 12 residues. The CDR3 sequence is CASRGRGSEQYF. As DNA, the CDR3 is TGTGCCAGCAGGGGTCGGGGGAGCGAGCAGTACTTC.

This clonotype was picked up a small number of times. This chain links TRBV20-1 with TRBJ2-5, with 7 positions matching TRBD1. The CDR3 length is 14 residues. V shed 4 bases and J 5 bases; nucleotides not matched to a gene: 10. Germline loops: CDR1 DFQATT, CDR2 SNEGSKA (reference sequence). The CDR3: CSATTGLGFETQYF. The CDR3 DNA is TGCAGTGCTACGACAGGGTTGGGTTTCGAGACCCAGTACTTC.

This clonotype occurred many times. This chain connects TRBV12-3 or TRBV12-4 to TRBJ2-5, with D perhaps matching TRBD1 (6 bases). The CDR3 runs to 14 residues. V dropped 8 bases and J dropped 5 bases, with 18 bases sitting between them. CDR3 nucleotides: TGTGCCAGCCGATATGGGGGCTTGCCGGAGACCCAGTACTTC. It is translated as CASRYGGLPETQYF.

This sequence joins TRBV20-1 and TRBJ2-5, with a tentative D call TRBD2 (7 bases). The CDR3 runs to 13 residues. V lost 1 base and J 5 bases, leaving 11 bases between the germline ends. Germline V gene sequence: CDR1 DFQATT, CDR2 SNEGSKA (reference sequence). CDR3 coding DNA: TGCAGTGCTAGAGGAGGGGGGGACGAGACCCAGTACTTC. Amino acids: CSARGGGDETQYF.

This chain connects TRBV7-2 to TRBJ1-2; TRBD1 matches at 9 bases. The CDR3 has 15 amino acids. Germline loops: CDR1 SGHTA, CDR2 FQGNSA. V lost 5 bases to trimming and J lost 4 bases; unmatched junction nucleotides: 8. The CDR3 sequence is CASSPGQGSGYGYTF. Here the CDR3 DNA reads TGTGCCAGCAGCCCAGGACAGGGGAGCGGCTATGGCTACACCTTC.

On this clonotype: A much bigger clone sits one base away, suggesting this may be a read error. The chain links TRBV7-9 to TRBJ1-1; perhaps TRBD1 as D (5 bases). CDR3 length equals 13 residues. CDR1 is SEHNR and CDR2 is FQNEAQ in the germline V gene (reference sequence). The V and J ends lost 4 bases and 3 bases respectively, with 9 bases between them. The chain's CDR3 is CASSSGAYTEAFF. CDR3 DNA sequence: TGTGCCAGCAGCTCCGGGGCTTACACTGAAGCTTTCTTT.

This clonotype was recorded at least ten times. J is TRBJ1-5 and V is TRBV12-3 or TRBV12-4, with D possibly TRBD1 on 5 matching bases. CDR3 size: 15 residues. V dropped 3 bases and J dropped 2 bases, with 11 bases sitting between them. CDR3 nucleotides: TGTGCCAGCAGTTTGAGGGGAGGAGGCAATCAGCCCCAGCATTTT. Translation gives CASSLRGGGNQPQHF.

This clonotype was detected only a few times. This chain links TRBV14 with TRBJ2-3, with unresolved D. This CDR3 region has 13 residues. Trimming removed 1 base from V and 8 bases from J, with 10 bases in between. Germline V gene data show CDR1 as SGHDN and CDR2 as FVKESK. CDR3 sequence: CASSQARLTTQYF. CDR3 bases: TGTGCCAGCAGCCAAGCTCGATTAACTACGCAGTATTTT. The variable domain in full, with the rest retrieved from reference TRBV14 and TRBJ2-3, is EAGVTQFPSHSVIEKGQTVTLRCDPISGHDNLYWYRRVMGKEIKFLLHFVKESKQDESGMPNNRFLAERTGGTYSTLKVQPAELEDSGVYFCASSQARLTTQYFGPGTRLTVL.

In its sample, this clonotype was seen a few times. V is TRBV2 and J is TRBJ1-5; no clear D. The CDR3 is 14 amino acids. CDR1 and CDR2 from the germline V gene are SNHLY and FYNNEI. With 1 base removed from V and 11 bases from J, the gap between germline ends came to 15 bases. The CDR3 DNA follows: TGTGCCAGCAGTGAAGGTGGTCTCCCTCGGGCCCAGCATTTT. Amino acid sequence: CASSEGGLPRAQHF.

This clonotype has a handful of counts. The genes are TRBV20-1 and TRBJ2-3; D not resolved. Germline V lookup: CDR1 DFQATT, CDR2 SNEGSKA (reference sequence). Trimming pared 2 bases from V and 4 bases from J, leaving 7 bases between. The CDR3 runs 12 residues. The CDR3 nucleotides are TGCAGTGCTAGAATTCCGGCAGATACGCAGTATTTT. The encoded protein is CSARIPADTQYF.

Notes on this clonotype: A read error may be the cause here, since a much bigger clone is one base away. V is TRBV20-1 and J is TRBJ2-1, with D maybe TRBD1 (5 bases). CDR3 length: 16 residues. CDR1 is DFQATT and CDR2 is SNEGSKA in the germline V gene (reference sequence). For the CDR3, the DNA is TGCTGTGCTAGTCAGGGTTGGGGCGGCCCCTACAATGAGCAGTTCTTC. Residues: CCASQGWGGPYNEQFF.

The rearrangement uses TRBV25-1 and TRBJ2-3, with 9 bases lining up with TRBD2. Germline CDR1 MGHDK, CDR2 SYGVNS. This CDR3 region has 20 residues. The V segment lost 4 bases and the J segment 0 bases; nucleotides outside the gene matches: 17. As DNA, the CDR3 is TGTGCCAGCAGTGCAAGCCGGGGTCTAGCGGGGACCTTAAGCACAGATACGCAGTATTTT. Its protein product is CASSASRGLAGTLSTDTQYF.

The J gene is TRBJ1-1, the V gene TRBV7-2; 7 bases are shared with TRBD1. CDR3 length: 16 residues. In germline, CDR1 is SGHTA, CDR2 FQGNSA. Germline trimming cut 3 bases from V and 0 bases from J; bases unmatched to any gene: 7. CDR3 in amino acids: CASSFRRTGLNTEAFF. CDR3 in DNA: TGTGCCAGCAGCTTCCGCCGGACAGGTCTGAACACTGAAGCTTTCTTT. Based on the CDR3 plus reference TRBV7-2 and TRBJ1-1, the full variable domain is GAGVSQSPSNKVTEKGKDVELRCDPISGHTALYWYRQSLGQGLEFLIYFQGNSAPDKSGLPSDRFSAERTGGSVSTLTIQRTQQEDSAVYLCASSFRRTGLNTEAFFGQGTRLTVV.

This clonotype came up many times. The V and J genes are TRBV5-1 and TRBJ2-1; maybe TRBD1 (6 bases). V was cut by 4 bases and J by 0 bases, with 11 bases left in between. The V gene's germline CDR1 is SGHRS and CDR2 YFSETQ. There are 15 residues in the CDR3. Here the CDR3 DNA reads TGCGCCAGCAGCCTAGACAGGCCCTCCTACAATGAGCAGTTCTTC. As protein: CASSLDRPSYNEQFF.